A single T cell receptor (beta chain) is shown here with its context. The data were obtained in a study of blood T cell repertoires in COVID-19. Study information: Sample material is recorded as cDNA or gDNA derived from T cells, B-cell-depleted T cells, or PBMCs.

Trimming removed 8 bases at V and 3 bases at J, with 14 bases between. The length of the CDR3 is 13 residues. Per germline, CDR1 SQVTM and CDR2 ANQGSEA. The authors' processing: Quantification of nucleated cells was approximated via reference gene primer amplification. TCRdb keeps only in-frame clones here, not all; method: immunoSEQ multiplex PCR. V and J calls and clone size are those listed in that table; D and trimming were worked out from the DNA. The top ten hold roughly 2.7% of the sample, which has fewer than 250,000 clones, roughly four fifths seen once. The rearrangement joins TRBV29-1 to TRBJ2-1, with D perhaps matching TRBD1 (5 bases). The clonotype comes from a woman aged 40 to 55 with active or convalescent COVID-19. What was sequenced was peripheral blood. CDR3 sequence (DNA): TGCAGCCACGAGACAGAAATCTACAATGAGCAGTTCTTC. Protein: CSHETEIYNEQFF.